This T cell receptor (beta chain) was obtained from a study of OX40 agonist ivuxolimab in advanced cancers. Overall study context: Every 2 weeks, ivuxolimab was infused into the patients intravenously at between 0.01 and 10 mg/kg.

Study results and caveats: More expanded clones were seen, on average, in CD8+ T cells than in CD4+.

A note on this clone: As yet, its antigen is unknown.

Generated by immunoSEQ multiplex PCR, the TCRdb table keeps only in-frame clones and is missing some. The sample has approximately 77,000 clones; 85% to 95% are singletons. The ends lost 0 bases at V and 2 bases at J; junction bases unmatched: 6. Germline values: CDR1 SGHTS, CDR2 YDEGEE. The CDR3 consists of 16 residues. The TCR originated in an adult with an advanced solid tumor such as melanoma, head and neck, liver or kidney cancer. The input for sequencing was CD4+ or CD8+ T cells sorted from blood, taken in a trial of the OX40 agonist ivuxolimab. This chain joins TRBV5-8 and TRBJ2-7; 9 bases match TRBD1. The CDR3 is CASSLGDREIAYEQYF. The CDR3 bases are TGTGCCAGCAGCTTGGGGGACAGGGAAATAGCCTACGAGCAGTACTTC.